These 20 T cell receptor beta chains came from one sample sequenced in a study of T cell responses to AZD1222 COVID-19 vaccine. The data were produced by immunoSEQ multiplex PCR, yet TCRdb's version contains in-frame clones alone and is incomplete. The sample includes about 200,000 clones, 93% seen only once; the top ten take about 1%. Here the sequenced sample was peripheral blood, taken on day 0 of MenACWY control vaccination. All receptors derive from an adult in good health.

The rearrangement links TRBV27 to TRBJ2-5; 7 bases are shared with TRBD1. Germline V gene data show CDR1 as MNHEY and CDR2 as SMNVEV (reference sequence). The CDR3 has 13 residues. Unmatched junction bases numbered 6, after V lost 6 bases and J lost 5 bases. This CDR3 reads CASRQQGSETQYF. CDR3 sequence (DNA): TGTGCCAGCAGACAACAGGGGAGCGAGACCCAGTACTTC.

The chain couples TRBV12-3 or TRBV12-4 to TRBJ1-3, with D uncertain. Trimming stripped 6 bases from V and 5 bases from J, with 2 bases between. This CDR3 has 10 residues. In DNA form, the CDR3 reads TGTGCCAGCAGGCGAAACACCATATATTTT. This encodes CASRRNTIYF.

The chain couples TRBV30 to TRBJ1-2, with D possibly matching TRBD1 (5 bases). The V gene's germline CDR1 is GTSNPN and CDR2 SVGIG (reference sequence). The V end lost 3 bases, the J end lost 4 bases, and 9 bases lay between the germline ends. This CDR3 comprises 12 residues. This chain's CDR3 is CAWRGGIYGYTF. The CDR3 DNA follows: TGTGCCTGGAGGGGGGGAATCTATGGCTACACCTTC.

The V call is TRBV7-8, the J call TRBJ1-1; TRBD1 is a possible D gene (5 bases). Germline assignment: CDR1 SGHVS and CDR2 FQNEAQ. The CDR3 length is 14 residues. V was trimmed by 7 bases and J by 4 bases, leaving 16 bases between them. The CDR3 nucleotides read TGTGCCAGCACTACAGGAGGTACGGCCACTGAAGCTTTCTTT. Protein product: CASTTGGTATEAFF.

CDR3 sequence (DNA): TGTGCCAGCTCACCACCGACGAGCGCAGATACGCAGTATTTT. It is translated as CASSPPTSADTQYF. V gene TRBV18 combines with J gene TRBJ2-3; no reliable D call. Germline V gene data show CDR1 as KGHSH and CDR2 as LQKENI. The CDR3 totals 14 residues. V was clipped by 0 bases and J by 4 bases, with 8 bases between them. Full variable domain (missing parts from reference TRBV18 and TRBJ2-3): NAGVMQNPRHLVRRRGQEARLRCSPMKGHSHVYWYRQLPEEGLKFMVYLQKENIIDESGMPKERFSAEFPKEGPSILRIQQVVRGDSAAYFCASSPPTSADTQYFGPGTRLTVL.

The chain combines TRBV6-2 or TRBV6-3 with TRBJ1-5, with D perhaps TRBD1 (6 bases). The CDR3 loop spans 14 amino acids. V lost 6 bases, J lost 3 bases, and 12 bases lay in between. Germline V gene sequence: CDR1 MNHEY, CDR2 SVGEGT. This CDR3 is CASSYGTNNQPQHF. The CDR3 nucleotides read TGTGCCAGCAGCTATGGGACAAACAATCAGCCCCAGCATTTT.

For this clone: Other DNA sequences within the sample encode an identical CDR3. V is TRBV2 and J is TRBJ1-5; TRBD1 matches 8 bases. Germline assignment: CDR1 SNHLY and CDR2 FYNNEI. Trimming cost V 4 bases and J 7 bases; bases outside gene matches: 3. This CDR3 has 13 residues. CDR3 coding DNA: TGTGCCAGCAGTGGGACAGGGAACCAGCCCCAGCATTTT. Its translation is CASSGTGNQPQHF.

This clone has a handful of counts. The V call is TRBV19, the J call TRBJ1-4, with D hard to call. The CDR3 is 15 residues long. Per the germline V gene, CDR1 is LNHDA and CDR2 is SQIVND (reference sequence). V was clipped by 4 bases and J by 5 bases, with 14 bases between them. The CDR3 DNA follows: TGTGCCAGTAGTAGCGGGGTGTCTGGCAATGAAAAACTGTTTTTT. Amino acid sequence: CASSSGVSGNEKLFF.

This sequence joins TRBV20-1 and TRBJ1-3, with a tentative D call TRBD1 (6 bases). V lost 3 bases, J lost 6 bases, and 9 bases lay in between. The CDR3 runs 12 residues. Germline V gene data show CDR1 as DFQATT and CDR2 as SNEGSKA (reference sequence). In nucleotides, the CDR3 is TGCAGTGCTAGTGGGGGGGCAAACACCATATATTTT. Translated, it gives CSASGGANTIYF.

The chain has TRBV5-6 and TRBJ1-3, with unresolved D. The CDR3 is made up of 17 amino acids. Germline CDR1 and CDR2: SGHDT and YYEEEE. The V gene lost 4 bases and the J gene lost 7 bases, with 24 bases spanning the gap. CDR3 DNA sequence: TGTGCCAGCAGCCGTCGAGTATGGACCGGTCTCGGGAACACCATATATTTT. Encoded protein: CASSRRVWTGLGNTIYF.

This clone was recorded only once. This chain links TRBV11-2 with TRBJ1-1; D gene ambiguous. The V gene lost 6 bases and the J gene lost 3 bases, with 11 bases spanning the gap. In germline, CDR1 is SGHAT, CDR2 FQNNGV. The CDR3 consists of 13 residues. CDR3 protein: CASSHPPDTEAFF. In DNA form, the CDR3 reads TGTGCCAGCAGTCACCCCCCGGACACTGAAGCTTTCTTT.

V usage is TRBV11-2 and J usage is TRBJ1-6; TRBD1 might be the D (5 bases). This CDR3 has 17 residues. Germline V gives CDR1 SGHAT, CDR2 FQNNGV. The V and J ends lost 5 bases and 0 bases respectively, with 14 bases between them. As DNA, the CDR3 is TGTGCCAGCAGCGCGTCGGGGGGGAGCTCCTATAATTCACCCCTCCACTTT. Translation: CASSASGGSSYNSPLHF.

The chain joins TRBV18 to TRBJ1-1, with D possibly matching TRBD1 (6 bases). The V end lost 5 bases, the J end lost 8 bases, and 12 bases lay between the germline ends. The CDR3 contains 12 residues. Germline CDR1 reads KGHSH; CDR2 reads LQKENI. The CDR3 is CASSSPGVEAFF. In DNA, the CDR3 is TGTGCCAGCTCATCTCCAGGGGTGGAAGCTTTCTTT.

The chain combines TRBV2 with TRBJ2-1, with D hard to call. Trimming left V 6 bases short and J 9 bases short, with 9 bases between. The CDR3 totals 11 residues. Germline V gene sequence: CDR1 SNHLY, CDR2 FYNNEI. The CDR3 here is CASSLRIEQFF. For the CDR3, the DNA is TGTGCCAGCAGCCTTCGGATTGAGCAGTTCTTC. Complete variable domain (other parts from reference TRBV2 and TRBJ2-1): EPEVTQTPSHQVTQMGQEVILRCVPISNHLYFYWYRQILGQKVEFLVSFYNNEISEKSEIFDDQFSVERPDGSNFTLKIRSTKLEDSAMYFCASSLRIEQFFGPGTRLTVL.

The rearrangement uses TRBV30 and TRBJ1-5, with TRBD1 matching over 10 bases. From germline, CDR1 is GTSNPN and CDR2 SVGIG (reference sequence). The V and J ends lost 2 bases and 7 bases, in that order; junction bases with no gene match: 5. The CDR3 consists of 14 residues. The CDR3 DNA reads TGTGCCTGGAGTAGGGGACAGGGGAAACAGCCCCAGCATTTT. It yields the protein CAWSRGQGKQPQHF.

The DNA for the CDR3 is TGTGCCAGCAGTCCTACTAGCGGGGACAATGAGCAGTTCTTC. This sequence encodes CASSPTSGDNEQFF. The V and J genes are TRBV5-4 and TRBJ2-1; 10 bases fit TRBD2. CDR1 and CDR2 from the germline V gene are SGHNT and YYREEE (reference sequence). Trimming took 5 bases from V and 5 from J; bases not matched to a gene: 4. CDR3 length: 14 amino acids.

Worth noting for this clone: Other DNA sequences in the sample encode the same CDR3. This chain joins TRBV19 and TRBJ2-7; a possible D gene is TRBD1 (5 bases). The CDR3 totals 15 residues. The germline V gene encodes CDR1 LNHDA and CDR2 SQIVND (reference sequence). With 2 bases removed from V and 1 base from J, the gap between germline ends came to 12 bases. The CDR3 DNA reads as TGTGCCAGTAGTATATGGGGCGGTGGATCCTACGAGCAGTACTTC. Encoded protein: CASSIWGGGSYEQYF.

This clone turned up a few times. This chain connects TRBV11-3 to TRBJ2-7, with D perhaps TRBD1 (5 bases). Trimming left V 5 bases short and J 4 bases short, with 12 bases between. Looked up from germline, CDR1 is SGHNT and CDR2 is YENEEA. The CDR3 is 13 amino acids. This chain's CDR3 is CASSQTSGYEQYF. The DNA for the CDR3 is TGTGCCAGCAGCCAAACCTCAGGGTACGAGCAGTACTTC.

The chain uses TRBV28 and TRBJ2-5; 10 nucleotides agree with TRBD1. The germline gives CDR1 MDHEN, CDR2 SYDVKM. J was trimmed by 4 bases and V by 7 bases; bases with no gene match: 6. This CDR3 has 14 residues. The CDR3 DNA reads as TGTGCCAGCACGGGAGGGACAGGGGTAGAGACCCAGTACTTC. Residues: CASTGGTGVETQYF. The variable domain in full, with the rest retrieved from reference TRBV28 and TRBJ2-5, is DVKVTQSSRYLVKRTGEKVFLECVQDMDHENMFWYRQDPGLGLRLIYFSYDVKMKEKGDIPEGYSVSREKKERFSLILESASTNQTSMYLCASTGGTGVETQYFGPGTRLLVL.

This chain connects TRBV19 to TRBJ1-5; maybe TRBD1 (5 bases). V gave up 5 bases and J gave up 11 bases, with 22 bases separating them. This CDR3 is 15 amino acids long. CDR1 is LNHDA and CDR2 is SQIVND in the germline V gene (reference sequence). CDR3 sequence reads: CASSALSTDPMAQHF. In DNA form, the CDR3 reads TGTGCCAGTAGTGCCCTATCGACAGATCCTATGGCCCAGCATTTT.